Listed here are 22 T cell receptor beta chains from one sample, sequenced in a study of Tregs in tolerant kidney transplant recipients. Assay used: immunoSEQ multiplex PCR; TCRdb lists only in-frame clones, some missing. The data hold tens of thousands of clones, with roughly 93% observed a single time. Related graft donors supplied nonmyeloablative bone marrow transplants, and mixed chimerism was transient. The sequenced sample was CD4+ T cells from blood (PBMCs), obtained 12 months after the transplant. These receptors all stem from a human patient who received a combined kidney and bone marrow transplant. Some T cells may be transferred from the graft donor.

V gene TRBV7-3 combines with J gene TRBJ1-2; no definite D call. Germline V gives CDR1 SGHTA, CDR2 FQGTGA. The CDR3 totals 15 residues. Trimming removed 5 bases from V and 4 bases from J, with 17 bases in between. CDR3 nucleotides: TGTGCCAGCAGCCCCGGTGGCAGCGGAATCTATGGCTACACCTTC. Amino acids: CASSPGGSGIYGYTF.

The chain joins TRBV18 to TRBJ2-3; 7 positions agree with TRBD1. There are 15 residues in the CDR3. V lost 8 bases and J lost 0; bases outside the gene matches: 8. Germline assignment: CDR1 KGHSH and CDR2 LQKENI. The CDR3, as DNA: TGTGCCAGCGCCCGAAACAGGGGTAGCACAGATACGCAGTATTTT. Encoded protein: CASARNRGSTDTQYF.

The chain combines TRBV29-1 with TRBJ2-2, with D possibly being TRBD2 (7 bases). Germline V gene lookup returns CDR1 SQVTM and CDR2 ANQGSEA. V was cut by 5 bases and J by 3 bases, with 16 bases left in between. The CDR3 is 15 amino acids. The CDR3: CSVKGGGAYTGELFF. For the CDR3, the DNA is TGCAGCGTTAAAGGTGGGGGGGCCTACACCGGGGAGCTGTTTTTT.

The rearrangement uses TRBV7-3 and TRBJ2-3; 7 nucleotides line up with TRBD2. Germline V CDR1 and CDR2: SGHTA, FQGTGA. This CDR3 has 17 amino acids. Trimming cost V 1 base and J 0 bases; bases outside gene matches: 7. Here the CDR3 DNA reads TGTGCCAGCAGCTTAAGGGGGGGGACCTATAGCACAGATACGCAGTATTTT. It specifies CASSLRGGTYSTDTQYF.

The rearrangement uses TRBV6-4 and TRBJ2-7; D possibly corresponds to TRBD2 (6 bases). The CDR3 is 16 residues long. Germline CDR1 is MRHNA and CDR2 is SNTAGT. V dropped 0 bases and J dropped 6 bases, with 18 bases sitting between them. CDR3 loop: CASSDSSPGDLGEQYF. The CDR3 bases are TGTGCCAGCAGTGACTCGAGCCCGGGGGACCTTGGCGAGCAGTACTTC.

Only one count was recorded for this clone. The V and J genes are TRBV5-4 and TRBJ1-2; the D gene is possibly TRBD1 (6 bases). V lost 5 bases, J lost 8 bases, and 16 bases lay in between. The CDR3 length is 13 residues. Germline V gene lookup returns CDR1 SGHNT and CDR2 YYREEE (reference sequence). CDR3 in amino acids: CASRSTGPWGYTF. The CDR3 DNA follows: TGTGCCAGCAGGTCGACAGGTCCATGGGGCTACACCTTC.

The chain is built from TRBV11-3 and TRBJ2-3; D gene ambiguous. The length of the CDR3 is 15 residues. Trimming shortened V by 1 base and J by 0 bases, and 8 bases separated the two germline ends. Germline V gene sequence: CDR1 SGHNT, CDR2 YENEEA. The CDR3 loop reads CASSLGRYSTDTQYF. CDR3 bases: TGTGCCAGCAGCTTAGGTCGGTATAGCACAGATACGCAGTATTTT. Full variable domain (outside the CDR3, taken from reference TRBV11-3 and TRBJ2-3): EAGVVQSPRYKIIEKKQPVAFWCNPISGHNTLYWYLQNLGQGPELLIRYENEEAVDDSQLPKDRFSAERLKGVDSTLKIQPAELGDSAVYLCASSLGRYSTDTQYFGPGTRLTVL.

J is TRBJ1-5 and V is TRBV6-5; 8 positions agree with TRBD1. J gave up 7 bases and V 5 bases, and 7 bases lay outside the gene matches. The CDR3 is 14 amino acids. Germline V lookup: CDR1 MNHEY, CDR2 SVGAGI. For the CDR3, the DNA is TGTGCCAGCAGTGAATCAGGGGGCGGACAGCCCCAGCATTTT. Protein product: CASSESGGGQPQHF.

The chain uses TRBV10-2 and TRBJ2-1; 7 bases are shared with TRBD1. The trim removed 10 bases at V and 7 bases at J, leaving 7 bases unmatched. This CDR3 spans 12 amino acids. Germline V lookup: CDR1 WSHSY, CDR2 SAAADI. The chain's CDR3 is CATSDRYNEQFF. The DNA for the CDR3 is TGCGCCACATCGGACAGGTATAATGAGCAGTTCTTC.

The sample holds one count of this clone. This chain uses TRBV11-3 with TRBJ2-7; 7 nucleotides line up with TRBD1. Losses at the gene ends were 5 bases for V and 1 base for J; bases not matched to a gene: 5. The CDR3 consists of 14 residues. Per germline, CDR1 SGHNT and CDR2 YENEEA. The CDR3 DNA sequence: TGTGCCAGCAGCCTCCGACAGGGTTCCTACGAGCAGTACTTC. Translated: CASSLRQGSYEQYF.

V gene TRBV5-6 combines with J gene TRBJ2-7; 13 bases fit TRBD2. V lost 7 bases and J lost 7; bases outside the gene matches: 11. The germline V gene has CDR1 SGHDT and CDR2 YYEEEE. CDR3 length: 15 amino acids. This CDR3 reads CASAGSRLAGGEQYF. CDR3 DNA: TGTGCCAGCGCTGGGTCCCGACTAGCGGGAGGTGAGCAGTACTTC.

This chain uses TRBV7-2 with TRBJ2-1; D is unclear. CDR1 and CDR2 from the germline V gene are SGHTA and FQGNSA. The CDR3 runs 11 residues. V lost 5 bases and J lost 6, with 5 bases in between. The CDR3 loop reads CASSRFNEQFF. For the CDR3, the DNA is TGTGCCAGCAGCCGTTTCAATGAGCAGTTCTTC. The variable domain in full, completed from reference TRBV7-2 and TRBJ2-1, reads GAGVSQSPSNKVTEKGKDVELRCDPISGHTALYWYRQSLGQGLEFLIYFQGNSAPDKSGLPSDRFSAERTGGSVSTLTIQRTQQEDSAVYLCASSRFNEQFFGPGTRLTVL.

This clone was observed a few times. The chain carries TRBV30 and TRBJ1-5, with D unclear. V was trimmed by 1 base and J by 4 bases, leaving 8 bases between them. The CDR3 length is 13 residues. In germline, CDR1 is GTSNPN, CDR2 SVGIG (reference sequence). CDR3 DNA sequence: TGTGCCTGGAGTGAGACACCAAATCAGCCCCAGCATTTT. It specifies CAWSETPNQPQHF.

V usage is TRBV7-2 and J usage is TRBJ1-2, with D tentatively TRBD1 (5 bases). Germline V lookup: CDR1 SGHTA, CDR2 FQGNSA. The CDR3 is made up of 16 amino acids. Trimming took off 5 bases at V and 8 bases at J, with 24 bases between the two ends. CDR3 protein: CASSPPAGGGIQGYTF. The CDR3, as DNA: TGTGCCAGCAGCCCCCCAGCTGGTGGGGGGATTCAGGGCTACACCTTC.

CDR3 in DNA: TGCGCCAGCAGCCGTCGTACAGGGCAAGAGACCCAGTACTTC. Translated, it gives CASSRRTGQETQYF. The chain couples TRBV5-1 to TRBJ2-5, with D possibly matching TRBD1 (6 bases). Looked up from germline, CDR1 is SGHRS and CDR2 is YFSETQ. This CDR3 region has 14 residues. The V and J ends lost 4 bases and 2 bases respectively, with 12 bases between them.

The CDR3 bases are TGTGCCTGGAACCCCGGGGGGACGATCTTCTCTGGAAACACCATATATTTT. As protein: CAWNPGGTIFSGNTIYF. V usage is TRBV30 and J usage is TRBJ1-3; perhaps TRBD1 as D (5 bases). CDR3 length equals 17 residues. Germline-derived CDR1 and CDR2 are GTSNPN and SVGIG (reference sequence). V shed 4 bases and J shed 0 bases, with 19 bases lying between them.

This clone was recorded only once. The rearrangement uses TRBV6-4 and TRBJ2-5, with TRBD1 identical over 8 bases. CDR3 length equals 14 residues. CDR1 and CDR2 from the germline V gene are MRHNA and SNTAGT. V gave up 5 bases and J gave up 0 bases; unmatched junction bases: 2. The DNA of the CDR3 is TGTGCCAGCAGTTTGACAGGGGACCAAGAGACCCAGTACTTC. Translating gives CASSLTGDQETQYF.

The chain links TRBV5-4 to TRBJ2-5, with 12 bases identical to TRBD2. V shed 4 bases, J shed 3 bases, and the junction held 4 bases outside the gene matches. The CDR3 covers 15 residues. The germline CDR1 and CDR2 sequences are SGHNT and YYREEE (reference sequence). The CDR3 region has the DNA TGTGCCAGCAGCCACGGACTAGCGGGAAAAGAGACCCAGTACTTC. It yields the protein CASSHGLAGKETQYF.

The gene calls are TRBV27 and TRBJ2-7, with TRBD1 matching 7 bases. Germline V gene data show CDR1 as MNHEY and CDR2 as SMNVEV (reference sequence). The CDR3 has 14 amino acids. The trim removed 10 bases at V and 1 base at J, leaving 10 bases unmatched. The CDR3 nucleotides are TGTGCCAAGAATGGACAGGTACTATCCTACGAGCAGTACTTC. It translates to CAKNGQVLSYEQYF.

The chain is built from TRBV5-1 and TRBJ2-7; 7 bases fit TRBD1. The J segment lost 4 bases and the V segment lost 6 bases, leaving 13 bases of the junction unmatched. The CDR3 has 15 residues. The germline CDR1 and CDR2 sequences are SGHRS and YFSETQ. CDR3 loop: CASKSSTGLGYEQYF. In DNA form, the CDR3 reads TGCGCCAGCAAATCCTCGACAGGGTTAGGGTACGAGCAGTACTTC.

The CDR3 protein is CASSPEGAGYGYTF. CDR3 DNA: TGCGCCAGCAGCCCCGAGGGGGCGGGATATGGCTACACCTTC. This sequence joins TRBV5-1 and TRBJ1-2, with 7 positions matching TRBD1. Germline values: CDR1 SGHRS, CDR2 YFSETQ. V gave up 4 bases and J gave up 5 bases; unmatched junction bases: 8. This CDR3 has 14 residues.

The V and J genes are TRBV4-3 and TRBJ2-1; 7 positions match TRBD2. The CDR3 has 19 residues. Per the germline V gene, CDR1 is LGHNA and CDR2 is YSLEER. The J segment lost 0 bases and the V segment lost 1 base, leaving 12 bases of the junction unmatched. The CDR3 DNA follows: TGCGCCAGCAGCCAAGCAGCCCGACTAGCTTGGGACTCCTACAATGAGCAGTTCTTC. Residues: CASSQAARLAWDSYNEQFF.